This entry features one T cell receptor beta chain sequence. Germline V lookup: CDR1 MNHEY, CDR2 SMNVEV (reference sequence). CDR3 length: 14 residues. The J segment lost 6 bases and the V segment lost 5 bases, leaving 9 bases of the junction unmatched. The sample comes from a study of long-term antiretroviral therapy in people with HIV. Ahead of DNA extraction, samples held about 0.95-10 million cryopreserved PBMC each. Assay version v3.0 of immunoSEQ was used, and it was run at survey level. The repertoire was sequenced with immunoSEQ multiplex PCR; TCRdb's copy has only in-frame clones and lacks some. This sample has around 20,000 clones, with more than 70% found just once.

Sequenced here: unsorted PBMCs, sampled 0.5 years before starting antiretroviral therapy. V usage is TRBV27 and J usage is TRBJ2-7, with 8 bases fitting TRBD1. The TCR was taken from a man younger than 35 with HIV. The CDR3 loop reads CASSPGTGLREQYF. CDR3 sequence (DNA): TGTGCCAGCAGTCCCGGGACAGGCCTGCGCGAGCAGTACTTC.